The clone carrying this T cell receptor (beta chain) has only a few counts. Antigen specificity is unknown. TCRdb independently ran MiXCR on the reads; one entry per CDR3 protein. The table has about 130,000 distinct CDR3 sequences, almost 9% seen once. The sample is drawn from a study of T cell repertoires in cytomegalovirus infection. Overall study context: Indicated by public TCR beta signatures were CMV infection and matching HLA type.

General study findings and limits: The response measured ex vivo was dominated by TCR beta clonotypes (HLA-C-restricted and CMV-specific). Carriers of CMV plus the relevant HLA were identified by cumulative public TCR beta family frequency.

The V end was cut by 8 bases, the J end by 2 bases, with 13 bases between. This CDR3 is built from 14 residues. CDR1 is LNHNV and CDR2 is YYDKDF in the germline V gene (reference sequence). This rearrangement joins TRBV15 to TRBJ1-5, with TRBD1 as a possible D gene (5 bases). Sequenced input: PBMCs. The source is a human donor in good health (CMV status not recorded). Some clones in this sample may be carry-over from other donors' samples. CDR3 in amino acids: CATREGIGNQPQHF. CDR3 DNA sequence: TGTGCCACCCGGGAGGGGATCGGCAATCAGCCCCAGCATTTT.